The clone carrying this T cell receptor beta chain showed up just a few times. Its target is not known. A single record per CDR3 protein comes from TCRdb applying MiXCR to the 5' RACE reads. The table lists approximately 340,000 distinct CDR3 sequences, about a sixth of them singletons. The data stem from a study of T-cell memory formation after mild COVID-19. Study at large: Across donors, TCR clusters were largely donor specific.

General study results and limits: Whereas later expanders leaned CD4+, clones contracting day 15 to 85 showed a balanced CD4/CD8 makeup.

Germline values: CDR1 MNHEY, CDR2 SVGEGT. V gave up 4 bases and J gave up 5 bases, with 14 bases separating them. The CDR3 has 15 residues. J is TRBJ2-2 and V is TRBV6-2 or TRBV6-3; a weak D match, TRBD1 (5 bases). Sample: PBMCs or a T cell subset sorted from them (not recorded which). The sequence was collected from a man aged 18 to 30 who had mild COVID-19 (a few samples of this study predate the infection). Cell type and time point are not known. The CDR3 nucleotides read TGTGCCAGCAGTTCCCAGGGCGGTTGGACCGGGGAGCTGTTTTTT. Protein: CASSSQGGWTGELFF.